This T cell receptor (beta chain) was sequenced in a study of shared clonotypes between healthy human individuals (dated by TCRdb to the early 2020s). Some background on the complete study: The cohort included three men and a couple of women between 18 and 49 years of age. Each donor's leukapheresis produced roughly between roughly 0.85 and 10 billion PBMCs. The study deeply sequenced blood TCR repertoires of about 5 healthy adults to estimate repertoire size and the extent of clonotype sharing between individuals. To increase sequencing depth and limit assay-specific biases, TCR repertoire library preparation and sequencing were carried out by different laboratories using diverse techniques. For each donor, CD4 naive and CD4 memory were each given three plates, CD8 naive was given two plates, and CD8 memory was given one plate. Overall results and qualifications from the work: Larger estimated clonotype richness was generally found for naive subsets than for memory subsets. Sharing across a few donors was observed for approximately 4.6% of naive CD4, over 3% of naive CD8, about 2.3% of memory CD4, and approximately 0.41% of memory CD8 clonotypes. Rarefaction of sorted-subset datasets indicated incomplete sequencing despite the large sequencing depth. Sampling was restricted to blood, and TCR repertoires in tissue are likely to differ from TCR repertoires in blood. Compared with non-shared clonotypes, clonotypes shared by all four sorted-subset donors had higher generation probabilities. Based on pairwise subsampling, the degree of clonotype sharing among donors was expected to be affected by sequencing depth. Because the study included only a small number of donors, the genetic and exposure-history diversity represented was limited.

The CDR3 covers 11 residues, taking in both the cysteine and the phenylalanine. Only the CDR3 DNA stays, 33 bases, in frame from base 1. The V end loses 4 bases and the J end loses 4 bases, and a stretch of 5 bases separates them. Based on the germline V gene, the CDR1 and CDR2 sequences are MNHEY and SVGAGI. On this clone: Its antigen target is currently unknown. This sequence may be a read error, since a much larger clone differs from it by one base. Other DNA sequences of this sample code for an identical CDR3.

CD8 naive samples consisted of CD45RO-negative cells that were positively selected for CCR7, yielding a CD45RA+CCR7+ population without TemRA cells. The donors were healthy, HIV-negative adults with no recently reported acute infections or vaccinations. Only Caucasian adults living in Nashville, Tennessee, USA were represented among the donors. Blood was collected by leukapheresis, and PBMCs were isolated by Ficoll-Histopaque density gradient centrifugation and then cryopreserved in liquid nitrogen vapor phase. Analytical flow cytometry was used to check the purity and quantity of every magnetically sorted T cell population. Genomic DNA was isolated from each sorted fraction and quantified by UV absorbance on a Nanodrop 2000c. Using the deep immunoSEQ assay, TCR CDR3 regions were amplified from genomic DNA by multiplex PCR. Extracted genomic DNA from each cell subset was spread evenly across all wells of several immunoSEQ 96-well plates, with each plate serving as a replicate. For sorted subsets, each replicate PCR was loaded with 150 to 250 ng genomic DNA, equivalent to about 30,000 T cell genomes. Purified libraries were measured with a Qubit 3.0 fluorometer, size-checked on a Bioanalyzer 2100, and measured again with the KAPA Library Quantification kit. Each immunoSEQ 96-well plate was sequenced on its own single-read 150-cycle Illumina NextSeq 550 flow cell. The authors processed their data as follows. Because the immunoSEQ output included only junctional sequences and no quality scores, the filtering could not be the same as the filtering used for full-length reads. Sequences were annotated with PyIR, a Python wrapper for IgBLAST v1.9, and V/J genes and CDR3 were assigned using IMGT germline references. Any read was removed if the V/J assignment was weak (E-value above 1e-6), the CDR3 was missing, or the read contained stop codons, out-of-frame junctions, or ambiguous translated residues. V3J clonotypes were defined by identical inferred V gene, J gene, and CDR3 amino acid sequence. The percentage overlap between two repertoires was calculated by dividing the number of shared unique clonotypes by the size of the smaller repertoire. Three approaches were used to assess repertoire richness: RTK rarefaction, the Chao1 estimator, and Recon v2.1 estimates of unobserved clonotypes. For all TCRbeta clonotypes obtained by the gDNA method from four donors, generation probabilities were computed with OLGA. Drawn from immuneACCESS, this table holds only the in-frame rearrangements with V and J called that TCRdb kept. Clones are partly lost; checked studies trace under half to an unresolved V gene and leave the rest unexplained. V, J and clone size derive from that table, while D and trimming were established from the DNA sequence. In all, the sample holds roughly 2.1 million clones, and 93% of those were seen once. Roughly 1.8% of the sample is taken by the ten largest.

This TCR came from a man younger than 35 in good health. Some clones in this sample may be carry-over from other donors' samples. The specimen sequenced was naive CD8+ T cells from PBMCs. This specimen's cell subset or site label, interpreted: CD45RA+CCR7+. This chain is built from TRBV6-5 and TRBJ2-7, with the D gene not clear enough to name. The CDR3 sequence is CASSFGYEQYF. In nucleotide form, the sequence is TGTGCCAGCAGTTTTGGTTACGAGCAGTACTTC.